This T cell receptor (beta chain) was captured in a study of T cell repertoires in ileal Crohn's disease. Study-level background: Median disease duration was roughly 7.9 years; 35% smoked at surgery. Thiopurines (around 10) or anti-TNF agents (roughly 18) were given postoperatively to about half.

Findings and limits, study-wide: Active smokers at surgery had more clonal expansions than non-smokers. Endoscopic recurrence occurred in every patient whose clonality exceeded 26.8%.

Between the trimmed V and J ends, which lost 9 bases and 3 bases, there was a span of 13 bases. Germline values: CDR1 WNHNN, CDR2 SYGVQD (reference sequence). This CDR3 region has 13 residues. Comment on this clone: Antigen specificity is unknown.

Profiling relied on immunoSEQ multiplex PCR, and the TCRdb table lists in-frame clones only, not all of them. The table shows 17,000 or so clones, with roughly 88% occurring only once. Sequenced sample: ileal tissue. The chain has TRBV10-1 and TRBJ2-3, with D hard to call. The receptor's source is an adult with Crohn's disease. Here the CDR3 DNA reads TGCGCCAGTTCTAAGTCGGTGACAGATACGCAGTATTTT. This translates into CASSKSVTDTQYF.